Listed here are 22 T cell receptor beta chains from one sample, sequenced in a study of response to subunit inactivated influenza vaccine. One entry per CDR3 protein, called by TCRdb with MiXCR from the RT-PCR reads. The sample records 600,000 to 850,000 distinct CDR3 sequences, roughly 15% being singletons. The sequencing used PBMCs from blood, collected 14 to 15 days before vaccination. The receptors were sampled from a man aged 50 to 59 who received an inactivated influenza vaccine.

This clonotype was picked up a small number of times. CDR3 sequence: CASSIYTGELFF. DNA of the CDR3: TGTGCCAGCAGCATCTACACCGGGGAGCTGTTTTTT. This chain uses TRBV7-8 with TRBJ2-2; the D is unclear. The CDR3 has 12 amino acids. In germline, CDR1 is SGHVS, CDR2 FQNEAQ. With 5 bases removed from V and 3 bases from J, the gap between germline ends came to 4 bases.

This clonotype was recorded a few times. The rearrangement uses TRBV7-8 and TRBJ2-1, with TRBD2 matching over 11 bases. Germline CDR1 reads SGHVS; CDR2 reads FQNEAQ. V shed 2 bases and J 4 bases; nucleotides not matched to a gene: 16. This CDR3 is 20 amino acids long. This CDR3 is CASSLPERSSGGTHYNEQFF. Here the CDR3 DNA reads TGTGCCAGCAGCTTACCAGAAAGATCTAGCGGGGGGACGCATTACAATGAGCAGTTCTTC. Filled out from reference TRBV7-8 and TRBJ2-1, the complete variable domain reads GAGVSQSPRYKVAKRGQDVALRCDPISGHVSLFWYQQALGQGPEFLTYFQNEAQLDKSGLPSDRFFAERPEGSVSTLKIQRTQQEDSAVYLCASSLPERSSGGTHYNEQFFGPGTRLTVL.

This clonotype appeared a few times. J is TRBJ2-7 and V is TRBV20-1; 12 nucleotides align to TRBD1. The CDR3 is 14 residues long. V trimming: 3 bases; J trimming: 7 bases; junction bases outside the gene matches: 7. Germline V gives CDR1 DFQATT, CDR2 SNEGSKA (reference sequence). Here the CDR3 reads CSASTGTGGAEQYF. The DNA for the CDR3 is TGCAGTGCTAGCACAGGGACAGGGGGCGCAGAGCAGTACTTC.

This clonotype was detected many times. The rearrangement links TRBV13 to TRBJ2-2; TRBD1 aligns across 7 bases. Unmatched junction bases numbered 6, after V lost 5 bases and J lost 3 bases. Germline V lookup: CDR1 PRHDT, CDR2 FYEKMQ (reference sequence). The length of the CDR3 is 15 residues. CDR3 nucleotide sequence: TGTGCCAGCAGCGCGACAGGGCGGGACACCGGGGAGCTGTTTTTT. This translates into CASSATGRDTGELFF.

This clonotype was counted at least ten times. This CDR3 reads CSAGRGGKDTEAFF. CDR3 DNA sequence: TGCAGTGCTGGGCGGGGGGGGAAGGACACTGAAGCTTTCTTT. V usage is TRBV20-1 and J usage is TRBJ1-1; a possible D gene is TRBD1 (5 bases). V lost 5 bases to trimming and J lost 3 bases, with 16 bases between them. The CDR3 sequence is 14 residues long. Per germline, CDR1 DFQATT and CDR2 SNEGSKA (reference sequence).

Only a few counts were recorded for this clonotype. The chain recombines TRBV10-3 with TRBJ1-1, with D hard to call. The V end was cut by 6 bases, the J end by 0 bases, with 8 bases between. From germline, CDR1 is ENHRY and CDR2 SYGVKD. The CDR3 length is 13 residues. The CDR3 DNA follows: TGTGCCATCAGGCTATATATGAACACTGAAGCTTTCTTT. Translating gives CAIRLYMNTEAFF.

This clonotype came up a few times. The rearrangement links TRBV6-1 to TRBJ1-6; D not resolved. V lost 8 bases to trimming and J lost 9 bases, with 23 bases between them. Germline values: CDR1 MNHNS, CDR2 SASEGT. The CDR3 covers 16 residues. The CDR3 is CASSMSGSELGSPLHF. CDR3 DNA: TGTGCCAGCTCTATGTCGGGAAGCGAATTAGGTTCACCCCTCCACTTT.

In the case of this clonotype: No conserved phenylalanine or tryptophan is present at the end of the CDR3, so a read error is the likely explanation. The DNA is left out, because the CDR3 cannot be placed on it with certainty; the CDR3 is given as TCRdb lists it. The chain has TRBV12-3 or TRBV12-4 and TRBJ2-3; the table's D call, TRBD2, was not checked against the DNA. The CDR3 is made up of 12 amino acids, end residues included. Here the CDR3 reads CASSPGTSGTAV.

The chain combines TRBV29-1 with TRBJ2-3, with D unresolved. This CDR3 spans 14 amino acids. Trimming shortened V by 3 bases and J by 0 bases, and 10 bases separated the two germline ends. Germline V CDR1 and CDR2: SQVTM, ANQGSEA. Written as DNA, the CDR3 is TGCAGCGTTGATCAAGCGTTGAGCACAGATACGCAGTATTTT. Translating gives CSVDQALSTDTQYF.

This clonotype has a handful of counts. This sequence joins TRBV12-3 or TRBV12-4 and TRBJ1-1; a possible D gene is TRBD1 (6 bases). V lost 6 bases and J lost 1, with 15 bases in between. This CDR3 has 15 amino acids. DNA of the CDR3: TGTGCCAGCAGCGTCCACGGGGGCTCGAACACTGAAGCTTTCTTT. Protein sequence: CASSVHGGSNTEAFF.

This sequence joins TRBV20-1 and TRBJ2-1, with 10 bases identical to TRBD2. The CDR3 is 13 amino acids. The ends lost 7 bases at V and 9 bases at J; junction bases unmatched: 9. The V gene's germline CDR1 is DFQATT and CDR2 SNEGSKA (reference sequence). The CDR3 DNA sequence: TGCAGTGTCGCAAGCGGGGGGGCATTTGAGCAGTTCTTC. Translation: CSVASGGAFEQFF.

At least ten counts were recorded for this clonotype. The CDR3 nucleotides are TGCAGTGCTAGAGCAGGGGATGGCTACACCTTC. Its translation: CSARAGDGYTF. This rearrangement joins TRBV20-1 to TRBJ1-2, with D possibly TRBD1 on 6 matching bases. The ends were cut back, 1 base at V and 6 bases at J, with 6 bases in the middle. CDR3 length equals 11 residues. The germline gives CDR1 DFQATT, CDR2 SNEGSKA (reference sequence).

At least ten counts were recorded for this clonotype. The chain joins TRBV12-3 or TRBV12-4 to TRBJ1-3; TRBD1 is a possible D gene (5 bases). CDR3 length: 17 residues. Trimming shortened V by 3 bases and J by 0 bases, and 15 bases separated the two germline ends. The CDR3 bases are TGTGCCAGCAGTTTTGGGAGGGGACGCCGCTCTGGAAACACCATATATTTT. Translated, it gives CASSFGRGRRSGNTIYF.

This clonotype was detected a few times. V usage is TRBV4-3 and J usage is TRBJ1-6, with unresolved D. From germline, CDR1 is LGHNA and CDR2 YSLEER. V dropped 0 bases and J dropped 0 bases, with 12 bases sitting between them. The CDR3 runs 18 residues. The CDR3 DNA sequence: TGCGCCAGCAGCCAAGAGGCGGGTAGGAGCTCCTATAATTCACCCCTCCACTTT. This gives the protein CASSQEAGRSSYNSPLHF.

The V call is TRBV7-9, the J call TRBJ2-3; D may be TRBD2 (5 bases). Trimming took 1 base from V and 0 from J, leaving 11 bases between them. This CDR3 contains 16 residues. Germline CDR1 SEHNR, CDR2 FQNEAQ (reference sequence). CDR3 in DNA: TGTGCCAGCAGCTTAGACGGCGGGCCAAGCACAGATACGCAGTATTTT. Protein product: CASSLDGGPSTDTQYF.

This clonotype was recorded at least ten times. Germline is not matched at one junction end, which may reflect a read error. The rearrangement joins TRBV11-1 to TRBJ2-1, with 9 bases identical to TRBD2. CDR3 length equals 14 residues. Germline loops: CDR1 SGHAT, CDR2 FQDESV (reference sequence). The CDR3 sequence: CASSVAGEVGEQFF. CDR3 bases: TGTGCCAGCAGCGTAGCGGGAGAGGTCGGTGAGCAGTTCTTC.

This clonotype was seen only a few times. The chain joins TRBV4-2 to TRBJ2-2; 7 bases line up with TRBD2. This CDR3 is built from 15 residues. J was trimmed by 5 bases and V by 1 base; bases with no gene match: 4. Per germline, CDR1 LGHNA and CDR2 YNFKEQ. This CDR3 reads CASSQAGLLTGELFF. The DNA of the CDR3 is TGTGCCAGCAGCCAAGCGGGACTACTTACCGGGGAGCTGTTTTTT.

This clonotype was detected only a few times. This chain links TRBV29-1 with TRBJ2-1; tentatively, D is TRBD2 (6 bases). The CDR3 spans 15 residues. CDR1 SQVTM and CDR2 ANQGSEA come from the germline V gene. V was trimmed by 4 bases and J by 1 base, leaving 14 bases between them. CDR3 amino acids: CSVAGDGSSYNEQFF. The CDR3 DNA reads TGCAGCGTTGCGGGGGACGGGAGTTCCTACAATGAGCAGTTCTTC.

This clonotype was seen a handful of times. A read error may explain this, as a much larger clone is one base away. CDR3 nucleotides: TGTCCCAGCAGAAAGGGGACATTGTCGGACACTGAAGCTTTCTTT. Translated, it gives CPSRKGTLSDTEAFF. This sequence joins TRBV6-2 or TRBV6-3 and TRBJ1-1; TRBD1 might be the D (6 bases). The CDR3 sequence is 15 residues long. Germline lookup yields CDR1 MNHEY and CDR2 SVGEGT.

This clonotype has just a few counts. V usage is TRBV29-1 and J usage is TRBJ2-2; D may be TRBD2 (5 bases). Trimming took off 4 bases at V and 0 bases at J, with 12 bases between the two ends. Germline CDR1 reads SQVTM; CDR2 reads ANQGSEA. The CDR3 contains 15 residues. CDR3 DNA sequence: TGCAGCGTTGGGAGCGGTAACGCGAACACCGGGGAGCTGTTTTTT. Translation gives CSVGSGNANTGELFF.

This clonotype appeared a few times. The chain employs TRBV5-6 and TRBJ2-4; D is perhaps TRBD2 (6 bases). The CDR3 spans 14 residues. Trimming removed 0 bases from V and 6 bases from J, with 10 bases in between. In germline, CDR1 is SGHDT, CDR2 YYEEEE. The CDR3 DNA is TGTGCCAGCAGCTTGGCGCTGGAGGGAAACATTCAGTACTTC. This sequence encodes CASSLALEGNIQYF.

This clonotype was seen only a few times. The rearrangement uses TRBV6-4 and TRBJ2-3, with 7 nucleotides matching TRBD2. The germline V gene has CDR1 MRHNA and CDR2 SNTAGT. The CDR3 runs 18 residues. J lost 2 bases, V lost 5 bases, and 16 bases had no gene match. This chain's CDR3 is CASSLASGSGLNTDTQYF. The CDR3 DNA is TGTGCCAGCAGTCTCGCTTCTGGTTCGGGACTAAACACAGATACGCAGTATTTT.